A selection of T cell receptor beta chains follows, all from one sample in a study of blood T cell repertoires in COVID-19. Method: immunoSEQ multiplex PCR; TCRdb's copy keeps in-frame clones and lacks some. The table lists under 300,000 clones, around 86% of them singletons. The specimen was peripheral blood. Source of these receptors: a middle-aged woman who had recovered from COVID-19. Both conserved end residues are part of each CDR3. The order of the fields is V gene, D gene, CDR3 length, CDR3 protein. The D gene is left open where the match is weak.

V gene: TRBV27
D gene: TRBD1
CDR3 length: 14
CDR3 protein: CASSYGQGAREQYF

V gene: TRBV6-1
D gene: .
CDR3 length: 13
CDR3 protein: CASSEVFGGELFF

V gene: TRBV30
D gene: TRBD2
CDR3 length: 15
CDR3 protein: CAWSPGLAGDNEQFF

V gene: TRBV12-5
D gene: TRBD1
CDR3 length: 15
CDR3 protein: CASGTMTGGRTEAFF

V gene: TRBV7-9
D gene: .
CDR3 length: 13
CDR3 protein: CASSLQFNQPQHF

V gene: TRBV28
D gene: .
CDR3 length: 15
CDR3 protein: CASSSRGLVGGELFF

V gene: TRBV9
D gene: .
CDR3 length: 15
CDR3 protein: CASSVTGGDNQPQHF

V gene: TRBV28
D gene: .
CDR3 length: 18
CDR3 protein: CASTIGDGSGSLLGELFF

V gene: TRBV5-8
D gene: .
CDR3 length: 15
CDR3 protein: CASSFQASPAGELFF

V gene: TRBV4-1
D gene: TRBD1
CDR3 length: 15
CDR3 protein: CASSSTGGPNQPQHF

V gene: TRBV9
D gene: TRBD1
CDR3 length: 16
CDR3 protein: CASSVAAGTDNSPLHF

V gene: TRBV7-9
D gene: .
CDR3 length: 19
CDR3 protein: CASSPNLGGGGPSTDTQYF

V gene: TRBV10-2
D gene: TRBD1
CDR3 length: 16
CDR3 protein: CASSEYDRVSYNEQFF

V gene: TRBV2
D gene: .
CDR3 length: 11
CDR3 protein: CASERDTEAFF

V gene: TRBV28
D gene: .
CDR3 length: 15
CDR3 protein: CASSRADMSNQPQHF

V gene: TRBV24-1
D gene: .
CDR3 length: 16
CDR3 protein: CATSDTGVYTTGELFF